Below, 3 T cell receptor beta chains from the same sample are listed, as sequenced in a study of CD8 T cell repertoires and HIV-1 epitope variants. Measured with immunoSEQ multiplex PCR; TCRdb has only the in-frame clones, and not every one. The profile shows a few thousand clones, 65% of them singletons. Antigens for these TCRs are unknown. The sample was cultured CD8+ T cells derived from PBMCs. The receptor set was obtained from a male donor with HIV.

In its sample, this clone was seen once. The V call is TRBV7-3, the J call TRBJ2-1, with a weak D call TRBD1 (5 bases). Looked up from germline, CDR1 is SGHTA and CDR2 is FQGTGA. There are 15 residues in the CDR3. V dropped 2 bases and J dropped 4 bases, with 12 bases sitting between them. CDR3 sequence reads: CASSLGETEYNEQFF. The CDR3 coding sequence is TGTGCCAGCAGCTTAGGAGAGACAGAGTACAATGAGCAGTTCTTC.

The V and J genes are TRBV4-3 and TRBJ2-7, with D unresolved. The CDR3 is 15 amino acids. The germline V and J ends were trimmed by 0 bases and 3 bases, with 12 bases remaining between them. The germline gives CDR1 LGHNA, CDR2 YSLEER. The CDR3 reads CASSQDLTLNYEQYF. CDR3 bases: TGCGCCAGCAGCCAAGATCTGACATTGAACTACGAGCAGTACTTC.

The DNA of the CDR3 is TGTGCCAGCAGCGGACGCCTTGGGGACTATGGCTACACCTTC. This encodes CASSGRLGDYGYTF. This chain connects TRBV6-1 to TRBJ1-2; no reliable D call. The CDR3 has 14 amino acids. Trimming pared 6 bases from V and 3 bases from J, leaving 14 bases between. Looked up from germline, CDR1 is MNHNS and CDR2 is SASEGT.